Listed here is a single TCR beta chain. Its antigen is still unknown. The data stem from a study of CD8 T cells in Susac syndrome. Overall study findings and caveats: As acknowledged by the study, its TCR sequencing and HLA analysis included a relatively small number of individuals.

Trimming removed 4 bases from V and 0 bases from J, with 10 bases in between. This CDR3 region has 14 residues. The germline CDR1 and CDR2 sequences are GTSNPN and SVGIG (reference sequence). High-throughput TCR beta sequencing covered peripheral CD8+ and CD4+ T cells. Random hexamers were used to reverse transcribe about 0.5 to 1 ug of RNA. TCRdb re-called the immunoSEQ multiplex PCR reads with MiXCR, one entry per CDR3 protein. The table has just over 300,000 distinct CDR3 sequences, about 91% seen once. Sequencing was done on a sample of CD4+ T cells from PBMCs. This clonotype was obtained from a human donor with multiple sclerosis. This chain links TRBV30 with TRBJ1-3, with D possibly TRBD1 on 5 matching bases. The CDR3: CAWNKGLSGNTIYF. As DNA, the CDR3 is TGTGCCTGGAATAAGGGACTCTCTGGAAACACCATATATTTT.